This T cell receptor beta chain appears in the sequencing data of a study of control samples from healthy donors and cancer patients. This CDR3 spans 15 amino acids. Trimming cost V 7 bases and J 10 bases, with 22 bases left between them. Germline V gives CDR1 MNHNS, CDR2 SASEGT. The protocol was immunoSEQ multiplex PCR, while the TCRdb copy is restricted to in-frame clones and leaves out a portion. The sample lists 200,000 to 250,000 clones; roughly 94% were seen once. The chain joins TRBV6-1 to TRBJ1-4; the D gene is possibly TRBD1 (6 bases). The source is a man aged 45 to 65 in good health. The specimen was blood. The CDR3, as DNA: TGTGCCAGCATTAAAAGGGGGACATTGATGCCAAAACTGTTTTTT. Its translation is CASIKRGTLMPKLFF.